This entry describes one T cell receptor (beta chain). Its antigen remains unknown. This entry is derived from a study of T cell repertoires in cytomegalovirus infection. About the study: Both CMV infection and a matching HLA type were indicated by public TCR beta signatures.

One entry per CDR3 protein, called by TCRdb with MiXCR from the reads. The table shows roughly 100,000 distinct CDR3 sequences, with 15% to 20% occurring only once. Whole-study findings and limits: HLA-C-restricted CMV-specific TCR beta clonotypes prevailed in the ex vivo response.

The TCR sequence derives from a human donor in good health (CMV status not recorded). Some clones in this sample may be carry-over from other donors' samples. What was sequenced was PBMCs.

The DNA for the CDR3 is TGTGCCAGCACCGACGCACAGGGGGAGTACACTGAAGCTTTCTTT. Protein sequence: CASTDAQGEYTEAFF. V is TRBV2 and J is TRBJ1-1, with 8 bases that match TRBD1. This CDR3 has 15 residues. The germline CDR1 and CDR2 sequences are SNHLY and FYNNEI. Trimming cost V 7 bases and J 3 bases; bases outside gene matches: 10.